One T cell receptor beta chain is described in this entry. No cognate antigen has been identified for it. It has no much larger one-base neighbor in the sample; base qualities were not kept. This specimen belongs to a study of CD8 T cells in ankylosing spondylitis (dated by TCRdb to 2016 to 2017). Notes on the research overall: T cell receptor beta repertoires were profiled in healthy donors and ankylosing spondylitis patients so that disease-linked TCR variants could be found. Samples of peripheral blood were taken, and for ankylosing spondylitis patients, synovial fluid was collected as well. The whole study cohort included 95 to 130 healthy donors and some 27 ankylosing spondylitis patients.

Study-level results and caveats: Some TCR beta motif variants had previously been reported in synovial fluid and blood of reactive arthritis patients, which suggested common disease-initiation mechanisms. In peripheral blood, the disease-linked clones were found at relatively low frequencies and had a CD8+ phenotype. Blood from ankylosing spondylitis patients appeared to be characterized by a TCR beta motif composed of under ten highly homologous amino acid variants. Significant enrichment of the disease-linked clones was reported in matched synovial fluid samples from ankylosing spondylitis patients.

From a lookup of the germline V gene, CDR1 and CDR2 are MNHNS and SASEGT. The CDR3 sequence holds 13 residues, the cysteine and phenylalanine included. The sequence is cut down to CDR3 DNA, 39 bases in frame from base 1. V drops 4 bases and J drops 3 bases, leaving 10 bases in between. TCRdb names Illumina HiSeq 2500 as the instrument used. TCR beta libraries were prepared by quantitative 5'-RACE with molecular barcodes. Per the original workflow: A new computational method based on a probabilistic model of VDJ rearrangement was used to identify disease-linked TCR variants. The public reads were quality trimmed at Q25 with fastp and then assembled into clones with MiXCR by TCRdb, keeping productive beta chains. Identical CDR3 proteins give one entry, which carries the most common genes and DNA. TCRdb assigned the V and J calls; the authors' analysis was not used. The sample data list approximately 200,000 distinct CDR3 sequences, and about 13% of these were observed just once. The ten largest clones add up to about 17% of the sample.

The chain uses TRBV6-1 and TRBJ2-7; the D gene assignment is ambiguous. This clonotype originated in a male donor with ankylosing spondylitis or in good health (not recorded which). Material: blood, either unsorted or a sorted T cell fraction (not recorded which). The nucleotide sequence reads as follows: TGTGCCAGCAGTGGAGTGGGGATCTACGAGCAGTACTTC. It translates as CASSGVGIYEQYF.